Listed here are 27 T cell receptor beta chains from one sample, sequenced in a study of T cells after yellow fever vaccination. TCRdb fed the 5' RACE reads into MiXCR, producing one record per CDR3 protein. The sample holds 300,000 to 400,000 distinct CDR3 sequences, 8% to 10% seen once. The sample here was PBMCs, taken on the day of the first yellow fever vaccination. The receptor set was obtained from a man younger than 30 who received the YFV17D yellow fever vaccine.

This chain joins TRBV6-5 and TRBJ1-6, with 9 nucleotides matching TRBD1. This CDR3 spans 15 amino acids. Trimming at V came to 6 bases and at J to 6 bases, leaving 6 bases not matched to a gene. Germline loops: CDR1 MNHEY, CDR2 SVGAGI. The CDR3 DNA reads as TGTGCCAGCAGCCCGGGACAGGGTTCTAATTCACCCCTCCACTTT. Its protein product is CASSPGQGSNSPLHF.

The chain recombines TRBV7-8 with TRBJ1-4; D gene unclear. This CDR3 has 16 residues. The V gene lost 8 bases and the J gene lost 0 bases, with 16 bases spanning the gap. Germline V gives CDR1 SGHVS, CDR2 FQNEAQ. Written as DNA, the CDR3 is TGTGCCAGCCGTGCACAGCCGAGCGCAACTAATGAAAAACTGTTTTTT. Protein sequence: CASRAQPSATNEKLFF.

There are many counts of this clonotype. The chain joins TRBV20-1 to TRBJ2-7; D remains ambiguous. In germline, CDR1 is DFQATT, CDR2 SNEGSKA (reference sequence). This CDR3 has 13 amino acids. Trimming pared 1 base from V and 7 bases from J, leaving 14 bases between. In DNA form, the CDR3 reads TGCAGTGCTAGAGGCACGGTGGTCGAGGAGCAGTACTTC. Amino acid sequence: CSARGTVVEEQYF.

The chain couples TRBV4-3 to TRBJ1-5, with unresolved D. This CDR3 has 16 amino acids. Germline V gives CDR1 LGHNA, CDR2 YSLEER. The V and J ends lost 0 bases and 2 bases respectively, with 11 bases between them. CDR3 nucleotide sequence: TGCGCCAGCAGCCAAGAACCCGGCCAGGGCAATCAGCCCCAGCATTTT. It specifies CASSQEPGQGNQPQHF.

The chain couples TRBV5-1 to TRBJ1-4, with unresolved D. Trimming stripped 4 bases from V and 0 bases from J, with 10 bases between. Germline loops: CDR1 SGHRS, CDR2 YFSETQ. CDR3 size: 15 residues. The chain's CDR3 is CASSRGSATNEKLFF. The CDR3 nucleotides read TGCGCCAGCAGCAGAGGGAGTGCAACTAATGAAAAACTGTTTTTT.

This clonotype was detected only a few times. V gene TRBV10-2 combines with J gene TRBJ2-7, with 7 bases lining up with TRBD2. Looked up from germline, CDR1 is WSHSY and CDR2 is SAAADI. J lost 2 bases, V lost 2 bases, and 3 bases had no gene match. The CDR3 loop spans 14 amino acids. The CDR3 spells CASSEGTIPYEQYF. The CDR3 region has the DNA TGCGCCAGCAGTGAGGGGACTATACCCTACGAGCAGTACTTC.

V gene TRBV28 combines with J gene TRBJ1-1; D gene uncertain. V was clipped by 8 bases and J by 5 bases, with 15 bases between them. CDR3 length: 13 amino acids. Germline V lookup: CDR1 MDHEN, CDR2 SYDVKM. The CDR3, as DNA: TGTGCCAGCTCTTGGGTAGTGGGGACTGAAGCTTTCTTT. This sequence encodes CASSWVVGTEAFF.

J is TRBJ2-1 and V is TRBV9, with 10 bases identical to TRBD1. The V gene's germline CDR1 is SGDLS and CDR2 YYNGEE. J gave up 8 bases and V 8 bases, and 7 bases lay outside the gene matches. The CDR3 totals 13 residues. CDR3 sequence reads: CASDRGRVDEQFF. Here the CDR3 DNA reads TGTGCCAGTGACAGGGGGCGAGTCGATGAGCAGTTCTTC. Filled out from reference TRBV9 and TRBJ2-1, the complete variable domain reads DSGVTQTPKHLITATGQRVTLRCSPRSGDLSVYWYQQSLDQGLQFLIQYYNGEERAKGNILERFSAQQFPDLHSELNLSSLELGDSALYFCASDRGRVDEQFFGPGTRLTVL.

In its sample, this clonotype was seen many times. The chain couples TRBV12-3 or TRBV12-4 to TRBJ1-2; perhaps TRBD1 as D (5 bases). The CDR3 has 14 residues. Trimming took 8 bases from V and 8 from J, leaving 21 bases between them. CDR3 DNA sequence: TGTGCCAGCGTGGGGGACGGCGTTCCGCGGGGCTACACCTTC. It translates to CASVGDGVPRGYTF.

The chain carries TRBV4-2 and TRBJ2-5, with 10 bases that match TRBD2. Germline loops: CDR1 LGHNA, CDR2 YNFKEQ. V shed 0 bases, J shed 6 bases, and the junction held 4 bases outside the gene matches. CDR3 length equals 15 residues. This CDR3 is CASSQEGSGGKTQYF. The CDR3 coding sequence is TGTGCCAGCAGCCAAGAGGGTAGCGGGGGGAAGACCCAGTACTTC.

This clonotype was detected only a few times. The chain carries TRBV6-5 and TRBJ2-5; D tentatively fits TRBD1 or TRBD2 (5 bases each). Germline V gene sequence: CDR1 MNHEY, CDR2 SVGAGI. V was shortened by 0 bases and J by 5 bases, with 16 bases between the two germline ends. CDR3 length: 16 amino acids. The CDR3 DNA follows: TGTGCCAGCAGTTACTCGAACGGGTTGGGGGTTGAGACCCAGTACTTC. Amino acid sequence: CASSYSNGLGVETQYF.

This sequence joins TRBV5-8 and TRBJ2-1, with no clear D. The CDR3 spans 14 residues. The V end was cut by 0 bases, the J end by 7 bases, with 11 bases between. Germline V gene sequence: CDR1 SGHTS, CDR2 YDEGEE. CDR3 in DNA: TGTGCCAGCAGCTTGGGTATGCCTTGGAATGAGCAGTTCTTC. The encoded protein is CASSLGMPWNEQFF.

This clonotype came up many times. The chain is built from TRBV29-1 and TRBJ2-7; unclear D gene. Germline CDR1 reads SQVTM; CDR2 reads ANQGSEA. V lost 6 bases and J lost 6, with 18 bases in between. The CDR3 sequence is 13 residues long. CDR3 loop: CSVGYLTPGEQYF. Here the CDR3 DNA reads TGCAGCGTGGGGTATTTGACTCCGGGCGAGCAGTACTTC.

This clonotype occurred a few times. This chain uses TRBV5-6 with TRBJ1-2; D gene ambiguous. Germline V gives CDR1 SGHDT, CDR2 YYEEEE. The CDR3 extends over 12 amino acids. V was clipped by 3 bases and J by 4 bases, with 7 bases between them. The CDR3 loop reads CASSSSFYGYTF. The CDR3, as DNA: TGTGCCAGCAGCTCTTCATTCTATGGCTACACCTTC.

V and J are TRBV29-1 and TRBJ2-5; 7 bases fit TRBD2. Germline V lookup: CDR1 SQVTM, CDR2 ANQGSEA. The CDR3 extends over 14 amino acids. The V gene end was trimmed by 2 bases and the J gene end by 0 bases; junction bases not matched to a gene: 3. The CDR3 loop reads CSVEIRGDQETQYF. The CDR3 region has the DNA TGCAGCGTTGAAATTCGGGGGGACCAAGAGACCCAGTACTTC.

This clonotype has just a few counts. The V gene is TRBV25-1, the J gene TRBJ1-4; weak D call: TRBD1 (6 bases). This CDR3 is 14 amino acids long. V was pared by 4 bases and J by 7 bases, with 13 bases between. Germline V CDR1 and CDR2: MGHDK, SYGVNS. The CDR3 bases are TGTGCCAGCAGTGTTACAGGGTCCGGTGAAAAACTGTTTTTT. This codes for CASSVTGSGEKLFF.

This sequence joins TRBV28 and TRBJ2-7; D not resolved. The CDR3 length is 13 residues. With 3 bases removed from V and 2 bases from J, the gap between germline ends came to 8 bases. CDR1 is MDHEN and CDR2 is SYDVKM in the germline V gene. CDR3 in DNA: TGTGCCAGCAGTTTCGGTTCTACCTACGAGCAGTACGTC. Translation: CASSFGSTYEQYV.

Many counts were recorded for this clonotype. The V call is TRBV18, the J call TRBJ2-7; TRBD1 is a possible D gene (6 bases). V lost 3 bases, J lost 0 bases, and 9 bases lay in between. This CDR3 contains 14 residues. Germline V CDR1 and CDR2: KGHSH, LQKENI. The CDR3 DNA reads as TGTGCCAGCTCACCGGGACAAACCTCCTACGAGCAGTACTTC. This encodes CASSPGQTSYEQYF.

This clonotype was seen repeatedly, ten times or more. The rearrangement uses TRBV4-2 and TRBJ1-2; D gene uncertain. This CDR3 has 12 residues. Trimming took off 3 bases at V and 2 bases at J, with 4 bases between the two ends. CDR1 and CDR2 from the germline V gene are LGHNA and YNFKEQ. The CDR3 sequence is CASSQGNYGYTF. Written as DNA, the CDR3 is TGTGCCAGCAGCCAGGGGAACTATGGCTACACCTTC.

This rearrangement joins TRBV4-2 to TRBJ1-1; D remains unclear. V was pared by 5 bases and J by 4 bases, with 17 bases between. CDR1 and CDR2 from the germline V gene are LGHNA and YNFKEQ. The CDR3 runs 15 residues. The CDR3 region is CASSIRGIRGTEAFF. CDR3 nucleotides: TGTGCCAGCAGCATCCGAGGGATTCGAGGCACTGAAGCTTTCTTT.

This clonotype was counted between two and nine times. The CDR3 spells CASSPAPMGEQYV. The CDR3 nucleotides read TGTGCCAGCTCACCAGCGCCAATGGGCGAGCAGTACGTC. The genes are TRBV18 and TRBJ2-7; D is ambiguous. The CDR3 sequence is 13 residues long. Deletions cut 2 bases from V and 6 bases from J, with 11 bases between. The germline V gene has CDR1 KGHSH and CDR2 LQKENI.

This clonotype was recorded at least ten times. V and J are TRBV5-1 and TRBJ2-6; 10 positions match TRBD2. The CDR3 is 17 amino acids. Trimming cost V 4 bases and J 4 bases; bases outside gene matches: 8. Germline lookup yields CDR1 SGHRS and CDR2 YFSETQ. The CDR3 spells CASSRSSGGTGANVLTF. The CDR3 DNA reads as TGCGCCAGCAGCAGATCTAGCGGGGGTACCGGGGCCAACGTCCTGACTTTC.

V is TRBV7-8 and J is TRBJ2-1; D unresolved. The CDR3 runs to 14 residues. The germline gives CDR1 SGHVS, CDR2 FQNEAQ. The germline V and J ends were trimmed by 3 bases and 1 base, with 7 bases remaining between them. CDR3 DNA: TGTGCCAGCAGCTTTAGCAGATCCTACAATGAGCAGTTCTTC. As protein: CASSFSRSYNEQFF.

The chain employs TRBV20-1 and TRBJ2-5, with D unresolved. Looked up from germline, CDR1 is DFQATT and CDR2 is SNEGSKA (reference sequence). Between the trimmed V and J ends, which lost 2 bases and 5 bases, there was a span of 21 bases. CDR3 length equals 16 residues. CDR3 loop: CSARRTPRKQSETQYF. In DNA form, the CDR3 reads TGCAGTGCTAGACGCACACCGCGAAAGCAGTCGGAGACCCAGTACTTC.

The V call is TRBV10-3, the J call TRBJ2-5; D is possibly TRBD2 (6 bases). CDR1 is ENHRY, CDR2 SYGVKD, per germline. V dropped 8 bases and J dropped 1 base, with 14 bases sitting between them. The CDR3 consists of 14 residues. In nucleotides, the CDR3 is TGTGCCATCGGGGAGGCGTCAGTCCAAGAGACCCAGTACTTC. Protein product: CAIGEASVQETQYF.

This clonotype was seen a handful of times. This rearrangement joins TRBV7-7 to TRBJ2-5; D is unresolved. CDR3 length equals 12 residues. Looked up from germline, CDR1 is SSHAT and CDR2 is FNYEAQ (reference sequence). Trimming shortened V by 3 bases and J by 7 bases, and 9 bases separated the two germline ends. The CDR3 nucleotides read TGTGCCAGCAGCTTTTTAAGTGGGACCCAGTACTTC. It specifies CASSFLSGTQYF.

This clonotype was seen many times. The rearrangement uses TRBV4-2 and TRBJ2-1; possibly TRBD2 for D (7 bases). The CDR3 is 13 amino acids. CDR1 is LGHNA, CDR2 YNFKEQ, per germline. Trimming took 4 bases from V and 9 from J, leaving 13 bases between them. The CDR3 reads CASSRGGAGEQFF. The CDR3 coding sequence is TGTGCCAGCAGCCGAGGGGGGGCCGGTGAGCAGTTCTTC.